This T cell receptor (beta chain) comes out of a study of technical replicates of blood from several donors. Details on this clone: Other DNA sequences in this sample translate to the same CDR3.

Looked up from germline, CDR1 is MNHEY and CDR2 is SVGAGI. V lost 8 bases to trimming and J lost 0 bases, with 3 bases between them. CDR3 size: 11 residues. Produced via immunoSEQ multiplex PCR; TCRdb's table is partial and in-frame only. This sample has 70,000 to 90,000 clones; roughly 94% occur once, and the top ten carry 0.39%. Sequenced input: T cells isolated from PBMCs. This sequence joins TRBV6-5 and TRBJ2-3; no definite D call. This receptor was identified in a human donor in good health. The DNA for the CDR3 is TGTGCCAGCTCGAGCACAGATACGCAGTATTTT. The encoded protein is CASSSTDTQYF.